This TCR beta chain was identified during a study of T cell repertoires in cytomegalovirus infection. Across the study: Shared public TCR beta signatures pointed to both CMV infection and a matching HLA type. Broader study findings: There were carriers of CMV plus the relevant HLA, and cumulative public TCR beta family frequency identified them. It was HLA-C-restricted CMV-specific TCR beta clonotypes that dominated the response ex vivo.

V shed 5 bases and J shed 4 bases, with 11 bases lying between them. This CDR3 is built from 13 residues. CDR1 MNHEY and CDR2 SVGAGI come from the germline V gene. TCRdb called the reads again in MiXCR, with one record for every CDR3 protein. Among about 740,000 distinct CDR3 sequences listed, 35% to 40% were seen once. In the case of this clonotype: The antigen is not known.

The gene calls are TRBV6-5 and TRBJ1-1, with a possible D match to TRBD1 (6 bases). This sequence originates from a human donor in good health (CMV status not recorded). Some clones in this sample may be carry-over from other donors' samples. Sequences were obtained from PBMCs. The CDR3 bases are TGTGCCAGCAGTGCAGGGGTTTTCACTGAAGCTTTCTTT. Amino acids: CASSAGVFTEAFF.